The 26 T cell receptor beta chains below were found in one sample sequenced in a study of Graves' ophthalmopathy and Graves' hyperthyroidism. For repertoire sequencing, the TCR beta CDR3 regions were amplified from RNA transcripts. Second-round multiplex PCR followed a first-round RT-PCR using HTBI primers. TCRdb processed the multiplex PCR reads anew with MiXCR; each CDR3 protein has one entry. The repertoire has approximately 700,000 distinct CDR3 sequences, approximately 40% of them found once; the top ten carry around 40%. Sample: peripheral blood. The receptors were gathered from an adult man with Graves' ophthalmopathy.

This clonotype was recorded many times. V gene TRBV10-3 combines with J gene TRBJ1-2; 7 nucleotides match TRBD1. V shed 0 bases and J 4 bases; nucleotides not matched to a gene: 2. The CDR3 has 14 residues. Germline V gene data show CDR1 as ENHRY and CDR2 as SYGVKD. The CDR3 DNA follows: TGTGCCATCAGTGAGTCGCAGGGGGGCTATGGCTACACCTTC. Its protein product is CAISESQGGYGYTF.

A remark on this clonotype: One junction end does not reproduce the germline sequence, and a read error may be involved. V is TRBV10-3 and J is TRBJ1-2; D gene uncertain. CDR1 is ENHRY, CDR2 SYGVKD, per germline. The CDR3 spans 14 residues. CDR3 DNA: TGTGCCAGCAGTTACGACAACTTCAACTATGGCTACACCTTC. Amino acids: CASSYDNFNYGYTF.

This clonotype came up a few times. The chain recombines TRBV7-9 with TRBJ2-2, with D hard to call. Germline lookup yields CDR1 SEHNR and CDR2 FQNEAQ (reference sequence). CDR3 length: 15 amino acids. Trimming left V 2 bases short and J 3 bases short, with 10 bases between. CDR3 in amino acids: CASSLSGFDTGELFF. The CDR3 DNA sequence: TGTGCCAGCAGCTTATCGGGTTTCGACACCGGGGAGCTGTTTTTT.

This clonotype was counted at least ten times. The chain uses TRBV29-1 and TRBJ2-2; maybe TRBD2 (6 bases). Trimming removed 3 bases from V and 5 bases from J, with 7 bases in between. Germline lookup yields CDR1 SQVTM and CDR2 ANQGSEA. The CDR3 totals 12 residues. The CDR3 DNA reads as TGCAGCGTTGATAGCGGTACCGGGGAGCTGTTTTTT. Protein sequence: CSVDSGTGELFF.

This clonotype showed up many times. The rearrangement joins TRBV29-1 to TRBJ2-7; D not certain. The CDR3 contains 13 residues. Trimming cost V 4 bases and J 0 bases, with 10 bases left between them. Germline V gene lookup returns CDR1 SQVTM and CDR2 ANQGSEA. CDR3 residues: CSVGHQSSYEQYF. The CDR3 nucleotides are TGCAGCGTTGGACACCAGAGCTCCTACGAGCAGTACTTC.

CDR3 region: CASSLTKGNQPQHF. CDR3 DNA sequence: TGTGCCAGCAGCTTAACCAAGGGGAATCAGCCCCAGCATTTT. The rearrangement links TRBV7-3 to TRBJ1-5; D perhaps matches TRBD1 (5 bases). V lost 0 bases and J 4 bases, leaving 7 bases between the germline ends. Germline V lookup: CDR1 SGHTA, CDR2 FQGTGA. The length of the CDR3 is 14 residues.

This chain joins TRBV2 and TRBJ2-2; D is unresolved. The V end was cut by 6 bases, the J end by 1 base, with 9 bases between. The CDR3 runs to 14 residues. The germline V gene has CDR1 SNHLY and CDR2 FYNNEI. CDR3 DNA: TGTGCCAGCAGGAGTGGTGGGAACACCGGGGAGCTGTTTTTT. Translation: CASRSGGNTGELFF.

This clonotype appeared a few times. The chain employs TRBV5-6 and TRBJ2-7; 8 bases line up with TRBD1. The V and J ends lost 2 bases and 1 base, in that order; junction bases with no gene match: 5. This CDR3 is 15 amino acids long. Germline V gene sequence: CDR1 SGHDT, CDR2 YYEEEE. This CDR3 reads CASSFGQGISYEQYF. For the CDR3, the DNA is TGTGCCAGCAGCTTTGGACAGGGAATATCCTACGAGCAGTACTTC.

This clonotype appeared a few times. V usage is TRBV5-1 and J usage is TRBJ1-1, with D possibly matching TRBD1 (5 bases). The CDR3 extends over 15 amino acids. Trimming stripped 4 bases from V and 1 base from J, with 14 bases between. Germline V gene lookup returns CDR1 SGHRS and CDR2 YFSETQ. CDR3 sequence reads: CASSLVGRQNTEAFF. DNA for the CDR3: TGCGCCAGCAGCCTGGTGGGACGGCAGAACACTGAAGCTTTCTTT. Full variable domain (rest looked up from reference TRBV5-1 and TRBJ1-1): KAGVTQTPRYLIKTRGQQVTLSCSPISGHRSVSWYQQTPGQGLQFLFEYFSETQRNKGNFPGRFSGRQFSNSRSEMNVSTLELGDSALYLCASSLVGRQNTEAFFGQGTRLTVV.

The CDR3 nucleotides read TGTGCCAGCAGTGACCTAGCGGGAGCTTACTACGAGCAGTACTTC. It specifies CASSDLAGAYYEQYF. The chain recombines TRBV6-4 with TRBJ2-7, with TRBD2 matching over 10 bases. Trimming at V came to 2 bases and at J to 3 bases, leaving 4 bases not matched to a gene. The CDR3 is 15 amino acids. The V gene's germline CDR1 is MRHNA and CDR2 SNTAGT.

This clonotype was counted at least ten times. The chain recombines TRBV19 with TRBJ1-2; TRBD1 aligns across 7 bases. V lost 3 bases, J lost 2 bases, and 6 bases stayed unmatched. Germline assignment: CDR1 LNHDA and CDR2 SQIVND (reference sequence). CDR3 length equals 15 residues. The CDR3 here is CASSIKQGMNYGYTF. CDR3 DNA: TGTGCCAGTAGTATCAAACAGGGGATGAACTATGGCTACACCTTC.

This clonotype was picked up a small number of times. V usage is TRBV20-1 and J usage is TRBJ1-1; 9 bases fit TRBD1. CDR1 and CDR2 from the germline V gene are DFQATT and SNEGSKA (reference sequence). This CDR3 spans 15 amino acids. V dropped 5 bases and J dropped 3; count of bases not matched to a gene: 10. The CDR3 protein is CSAGDRAWEDTEAFF. CDR3 nucleotide sequence: TGCAGTGCTGGGGACAGGGCTTGGGAGGACACTGAAGCTTTCTTT.

This rearrangement joins TRBV29-1 to TRBJ1-2; perhaps TRBD1 as D (6 bases). The germline gives CDR1 SQVTM, CDR2 ANQGSEA. The V end lost 7 bases, the J end lost 11 bases, and 14 bases lay between the germline ends. The CDR3 has 10 amino acids. The CDR3 protein is CSAGELGYTF. CDR3 sequence (DNA): TGCAGCGCAGGGGAACTGGGGTACACCTTC.

The chain couples TRBV19 to TRBJ2-6; the match to TRBD1 covers 10 bases. Germline V gives CDR1 LNHDA, CDR2 SQIVND (reference sequence). The trim removed 4 bases at V and 0 bases at J, leaving 6 bases unmatched. The CDR3 runs to 18 residues. CDR3 amino acids: CASSTGTGEGSGANVLTF. The DNA for the CDR3 is TGTGCCAGTAGTACTGGGACAGGGGAGGGCTCTGGGGCCAACGTCCTGACTTTC. Using reference TRBV19 and TRBJ2-6 for the parts outside the CDR3, the full variable domain is DGGITQSPKYLFRKEGQNVTLSCEQNLNHDAMYWYRQDPGQGLRLIYYSQIVNDFQKGDIAEGYSVSREKKESFPLTVTSAQKNPTAFYLCASSTGTGEGSGANVLTFGAGSRLTVL.

This clonotype was detected many times. The chain carries TRBV11-2 and TRBJ2-5; D gene unclear. The CDR3 is made up of 12 amino acids. V lost 5 bases, J lost 10 bases, and 14 bases lay in between. The V gene's germline CDR1 is SGHAT and CDR2 FQNNGV. CDR3 sequence reads: CASSPKGWGQYF. In DNA form, the CDR3 reads TGTGCCAGCAGCCCGAAGGGTTGGGGCCAGTACTTC.

This chain links TRBV5-4 with TRBJ2-7, with a tentative D call TRBD1 (6 bases). Per the germline V gene, CDR1 is SGHNT and CDR2 is YYREEE (reference sequence). Trimming removed 4 bases from V and 3 bases from J, with 20 bases in between. CDR3 size: 16 residues. The CDR3, as DNA: TGTGCCAGCAGCCAAGATGTAGGGCAGGGGCACTACGAGCAGTACTTC. It yields the protein CASSQDVGQGHYEQYF. Variable domain in full (rest from reference TRBV5-4 and TRBJ2-7): ETGVTQSPTHLIKTRGQQVTLRCSSQSGHNTVSWYQQALGQGPQFIFQYYREEENGRGNFPPRFSGLQFPNYSSELNVNALELDDSALYLCASSQDVGQGHYEQYFGPGTRLTVT.

The chain has TRBV2 and TRBJ1-4; 7 nucleotides line up with TRBD1. The CDR3 totals 16 residues. CDR1 and CDR2 from the germline V gene are SNHLY and FYNNEI. V gave up 1 base and J gave up 0 bases; unmatched junction bases: 2. CDR3 sequence (DNA): TGTGCCAGCAGTGAAGACGGACAGGCAACTAATGAAAAACTGTTTTTT. The encoded protein is CASSEDGQATNEKLFF.

This clonotype was seen many times. V is TRBV2 and J is TRBJ1-1; 7 bases are shared with TRBD1. This CDR3 has 13 amino acids. V was clipped by 5 bases and J by 11 bases; unmatched bases: 11. Per the germline V gene, CDR1 is SNHLY and CDR2 is FYNNEI. The CDR3 sequence is CASSLSATGLAFF. The CDR3 DNA follows: TGTGCCAGCAGTCTTTCCGCGACAGGGTTGGCTTTCTTT.

This clonotype came up many times. This chain links TRBV9 with TRBJ1-5; D uncertain. V lost 2 bases and J 6 bases, leaving 12 bases between the germline ends. The CDR3 loop spans 14 amino acids. Per germline, CDR1 SGDLS and CDR2 YYNGEE. CDR3 amino acids: CASSVSAFGQPQHF. The CDR3 DNA is TGTGCCAGCAGCGTGTCGGCTTTCGGTCAGCCCCAGCATTTT.

This chain joins TRBV20-1 and TRBJ2-5; a possible D gene is TRBD2 (6 bases). This CDR3 region has 13 residues. Germline CDR1 and CDR2: DFQATT and SNEGSKA (reference sequence). V lost 5 bases and J 5 bases, leaving 15 bases between the germline ends. The CDR3: CSAHGTPGETQYF. The CDR3, as DNA: TGCAGTGCTCACGGGACTCCCGGGGAGACCCAGTACTTC.

This clonotype showed up many times. The rearrangement links TRBV10-3 to TRBJ1-6, with D possibly being TRBD1 (5 bases). Germline loops: CDR1 ENHRY, CDR2 SYGVKD. CDR3 length equals 13 residues. Trimming shortened V by 10 bases and J by 2 bases, and 9 bases separated the two germline ends. In DNA form, the CDR3 reads TGTGCCACAGGAGGGGCCTATAATTCACCCCTCCACTTT. This codes for CATGGAYNSPLHF.

This clonotype appeared a few times. V and J are TRBV20-1 and TRBJ2-5, with D possibly being TRBD2 (5 bases). The V end lost 7 bases, the J end lost 4 bases, and 16 bases lay between the germline ends. This CDR3 spans 13 amino acids. CDR1 and CDR2 from the germline V gene are DFQATT and SNEGSKA (reference sequence). Here the CDR3 reads CSVPRDLRETQYF. The CDR3 region has the DNA TGCAGTGTACCGAGGGATCTCCGAGAGACCCAGTACTTC.

There are a few counts of this clonotype. Germline and junction disagree at one end, which may indicate a read error. CDR3 protein: CASSYAQNRDRGTQYF. CDR3 DNA: TGTGCCAGCAGTTACGCACAGAACAGGGACCGCGGGACCCAGTACTTC. This chain uses TRBV10-3 with TRBJ2-5, with a tentative D call TRBD1 (6 bases). Germline V gives CDR1 ENHRY, CDR2 SYGVKD. This CDR3 comprises 16 residues.

This clonotype has a count of ten or more. V and J are TRBV29-1 and TRBJ2-5; 7 nucleotides line up with TRBD1. J lost 2 bases, V lost 3 bases, and 18 bases had no gene match. CDR1 and CDR2 (germline): SQVTM, ANQGSEA. This CDR3 spans 18 amino acids. CDR3 nucleotide sequence: TGCAGCGTTGATAGGGGATGGGACGAGACAGGGCTACAAGAGACCCAGTACTTC. The encoded protein is CSVDRGWDETGLQETQYF.

The rearrangement uses TRBV5-1 and TRBJ2-1; 8 bases line up with TRBD2. Unmatched junction bases numbered 9, after V lost 1 base and J lost 9 bases. The CDR3 extends over 15 amino acids. Germline-derived CDR1 and CDR2 are SGHRS and YFSETQ. The CDR3 here is CASSLSQRERSEQFF. DNA for the CDR3: TGCGCCAGCAGCTTGAGTCAGCGGGAGAGGAGTGAGCAGTTCTTC.

This clonotype occurred a few times. The genes are TRBV7-9 and TRBJ1-2; 7 bases match TRBD1. This CDR3 spans 15 amino acids. J lost 8 bases, V lost 5 bases, and 14 bases had no gene match. Per the germline V gene, CDR1 is SEHNR and CDR2 is FQNEAQ (reference sequence). This CDR3 is CASSPSQGDAVGYTF. For the CDR3, the DNA is TGTGCCAGCAGCCCCTCCCAGGGGGACGCGGTCGGCTACACCTTC.